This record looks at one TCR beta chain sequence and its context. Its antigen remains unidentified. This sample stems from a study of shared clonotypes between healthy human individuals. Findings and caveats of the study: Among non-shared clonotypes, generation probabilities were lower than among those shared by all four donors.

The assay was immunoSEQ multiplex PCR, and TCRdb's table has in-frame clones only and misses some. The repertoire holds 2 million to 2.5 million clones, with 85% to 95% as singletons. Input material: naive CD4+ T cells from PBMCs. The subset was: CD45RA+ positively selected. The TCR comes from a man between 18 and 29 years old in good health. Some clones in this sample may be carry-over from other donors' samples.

The CDR3: CASSYSAGKTYEQYF. As DNA, the CDR3 is TGTGCCAGCAGTTACTCTGCGGGAAAAACCTACGAGCAGTACTTC. The rearrangement uses TRBV6-5 and TRBJ2-5; D possibly corresponds to TRBD2 (6 bases). The J call is uncertain, as TRBJ2-7 better fits the DNA end. The CDR3 extends over 15 amino acids. Germline CDR1 and CDR2: MNHEY and SVGAGI.